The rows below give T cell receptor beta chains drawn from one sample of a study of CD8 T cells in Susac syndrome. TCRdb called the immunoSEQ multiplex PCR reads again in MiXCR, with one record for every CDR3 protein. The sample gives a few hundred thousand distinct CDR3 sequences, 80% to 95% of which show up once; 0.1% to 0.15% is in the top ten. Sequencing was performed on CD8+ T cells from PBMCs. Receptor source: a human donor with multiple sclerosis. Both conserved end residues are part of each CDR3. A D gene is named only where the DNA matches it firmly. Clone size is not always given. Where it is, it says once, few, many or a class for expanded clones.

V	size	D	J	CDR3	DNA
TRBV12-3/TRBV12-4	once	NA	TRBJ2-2	CASRLMWRAANTGELFF	TGTGCCAGCAGATTGATGTGGAGGGCAGCGAACACCGGGGAGCTGTTTTTT
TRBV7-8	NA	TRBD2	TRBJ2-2	CASSLQRTGGPIGGELFF	TGTGCCAGCAGCCTCCAAAGGACGGGAGGGCCGATAGGCGGGGAGCTGTTTTTT
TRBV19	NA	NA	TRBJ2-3	CASTSRDTQYF	TGTGCCAGTACCTCTCGGGATACGCAGTATTTT
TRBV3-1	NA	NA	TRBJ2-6	CASSHSRRSSGANVLTF	TGTGCCAGCAGCCATTCCCGCCGGAGCTCTGGGGCCAACGTCCTGACTTTC
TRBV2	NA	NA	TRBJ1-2	CASSEWAGGDANYGYTF	TGTGCCAGCAGTGAATGGGCGGGCGGGGACGCAAACTATGGCTACACCTTC
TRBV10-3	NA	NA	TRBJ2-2	CAISDYGTARTGELFF	TGTGCCATCAGTGACTACGGGACCGCACGGACCGGGGAGCTGTTTTTT
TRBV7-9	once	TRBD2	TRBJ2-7	CASSLTLSGASSYEQYF	TGTGCCAGCAGCTTAACCCTAAGCGGGGCGAGCTCCTACGAGCAGTACTTC
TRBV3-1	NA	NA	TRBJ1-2	CASSQPGDSNYGYTF	TGTGCCAGCAGCCAGCCAGGGGACTCTAACTATGGCTACACCTTC
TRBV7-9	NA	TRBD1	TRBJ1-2	CASSPRQGAFYGYTF	TGTGCCAGCAGCCCTCGACAGGGGGCCTTCTATGGCTACACCTTC
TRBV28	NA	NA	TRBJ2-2	CASSYPQGAGELFF	TGTGCCAGCAGTTACCCCCAAGGCGCCGGGGAGCTGTTTTTT
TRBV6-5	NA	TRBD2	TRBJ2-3	CASSYPRTSGDTDTQYF	TGTGCCAGCAGTTACCCCAGGACTAGCGGGGACACAGATACGCAGTATTTT
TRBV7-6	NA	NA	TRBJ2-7	CASSLGAATYEQYF	TGTGCCAGCAGCTTAGGTGCAGCTACTTACGAGCAGTACTTC
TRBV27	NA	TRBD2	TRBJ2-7	CASRSTGLDDEQYF	TGTGCCAGCAGGAGTACCGGACTAGATGACGAGCAGTACTTC
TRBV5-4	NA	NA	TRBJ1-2	CASSYFRVEGRTSGGYTF	TGTGCCAGCAGCTATTTTAGGGTGGAGGGCAGGACCAGTGGTGGCTACACTTTC
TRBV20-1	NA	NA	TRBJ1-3	CSARDLKDSGNTIYF	TGCAGTGCTAGAGATCTTAAGGATTCTGGAAACACCATATATTTT
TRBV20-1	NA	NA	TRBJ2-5	CSAHRNKALQETQYF	TGCAGTGCTCACCGTAATAAGGCCCTCCAAGAGACCCAGTACTTC
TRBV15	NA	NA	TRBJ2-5	CATSREDRSQETQYF	TGTGCCACCAGCAGAGAGGACAGAAGCCAAGAGACCCAGTACTTC
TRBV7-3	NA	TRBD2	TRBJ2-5	CASSLDGGSGETQYF	TGTGCCAGCAGCTTAGACGGGGGGAGCGGGGAGACCCAGTACTTC
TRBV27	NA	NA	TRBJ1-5	CASSFQNQPQHF	TGTGCCAGCAGTTTCCAGAATCAGCCCCAGCATTTT
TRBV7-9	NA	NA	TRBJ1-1	CASRLGTSNTEAFF	TGTGCCAGCAGACTTGGGACATCGAACACTGAAGCTTTCTTT
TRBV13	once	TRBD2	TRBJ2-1	CASSLREGGPFNEQFF	TGTGCCAGCAGCCTCAGGGAGGGAGGCCCCTTCAATGAGCAGTTCTTC
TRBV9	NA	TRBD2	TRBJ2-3	CASSPTSGIIEYTQYF	TGTGCCAGCAGCCCCACTAGCGGGATTATAGAGTATACGCAGTATTTT
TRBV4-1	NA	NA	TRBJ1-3	CASSQQDVASGNTIYF	TGCGCCAGCAGCCAACAAGATGTTGCATCTGGAAACACCATATATTTT
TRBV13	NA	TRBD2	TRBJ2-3	CASSPERGRTDTQYF	TGTGCCAGCAGCCCCGAGCGGGGGCGCACAGATACGCAGTATTTT
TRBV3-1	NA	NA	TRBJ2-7	CATTPGGSYEQYF	TGTGCCACCACCCCCGGGGGCTCCTACGAGCAGTACTTC
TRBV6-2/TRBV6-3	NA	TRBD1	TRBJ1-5	CASSHEGQYSNQPQHF	TGTGCCAGCAGTCACGAGGGACAGTATAGCAATCAGCCCCAGCATTTT
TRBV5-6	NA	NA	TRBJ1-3	CASSLSESGNTIYF	TGTGCCAGCAGCTTGTCTGAATCTGGAAACACCATATATTTT
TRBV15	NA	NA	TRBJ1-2	CATSRDTWDDYGYTF	TGTGCCACCAGCAGAGATACCTGGGACGACTATGGCTACACCTTC
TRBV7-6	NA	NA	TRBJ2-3	CASSLRGYLTDTQYF	TGTGCCAGCAGCTTAAGGGGTTATCTGACAGATACGCAGTATTTT
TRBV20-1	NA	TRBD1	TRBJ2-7	CSAFDRADYEQYF	TGCAGTGCCTTTGACAGGGCGGACTACGAGCAGTACTTC
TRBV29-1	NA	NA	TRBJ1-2	CSVEGGWEAF	TGCAGCGTTGAAGGAGGGTGGGAAGCTTTC
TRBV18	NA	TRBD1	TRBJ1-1	CASSPEGQGAVMAFF	TGTGCCAGCTCACCAGAGGGACAGGGGGCCGTCATGGCTTTCTTT
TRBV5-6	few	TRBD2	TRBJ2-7	CASSLGTSTYEQYF	TGTGCCAGCAGCTTGGGGACTAGCACCTACGAGCAGTACTTC
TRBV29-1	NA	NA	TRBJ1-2	CSVEDLIASGGYTF	TGCAGCGTTGAAGATCTAATTGCCTCCGGTGGCTACACCTTC
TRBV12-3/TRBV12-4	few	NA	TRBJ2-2	CASSQRGELFF	TGTGCCAGCAGCCAACGTGGGGAGCTGTTTTTT
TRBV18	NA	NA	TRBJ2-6	CASSLGRGTLSGANVLTF	TGTGCCAGCTCACTGGGTAGAGGGACTCTCTCTGGGGCCAACGTCCTGACTTTC
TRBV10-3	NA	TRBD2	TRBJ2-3	CAISEAGGPADTQYF	TGTGCCATCAGTGAGGCGGGAGGGCCGGCGGATACGCAGTATTTT
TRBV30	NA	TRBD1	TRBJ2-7	CAWSYLQGTYEQYF	TGTGCCTGGAGTTACCTACAGGGGACCTACGAGCAGTACTTC
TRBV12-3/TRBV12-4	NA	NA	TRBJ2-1	CASSFPGPPNEQFF	TGTGCCAGCAGTTTCCCGGGCCCCCCCAATGAGCAGTTCTTC
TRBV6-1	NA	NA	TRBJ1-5	CASSEDILSNQPQHF	TGTGCCAGCAGTGAGGACATCCTTAGCAATCAGCCCCAGCATTTT
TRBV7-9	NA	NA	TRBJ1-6	CASSLRAGWSYNSPLHF	TGTGCCAGCAGCTTAAGGGCAGGGTGGTCCTATAATTCACCCCTCCACTTT
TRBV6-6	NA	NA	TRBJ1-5	CASSYVRSSNQPQHF	TGTGCCAGCAGTTACGTCCGTAGTAGCAATCAGCCCCAGCATTTT
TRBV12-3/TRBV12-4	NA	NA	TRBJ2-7	CASSQGLRGEQYF	TGTGCCAGCTCCCAAGGACTACGGGGCGAGCAGTACTTC
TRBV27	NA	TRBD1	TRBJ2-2	CASSLEGQGYTGELFF	TGTGCCAGCAGTTTAGAGGGACAGGGCTACACCGGGGAGCTGTTTTTT
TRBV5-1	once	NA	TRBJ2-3	CASSSPGSTDTQYF	TGCGCCAGCAGCTCCCCAGGGAGCACAGATACGCAGTATTTT
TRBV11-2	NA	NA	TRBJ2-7	CASSLSPGITLEQYF	TGTGCCAGCAGCTTATCCCCGGGTATTACCCTCGAGCAGTACTTC
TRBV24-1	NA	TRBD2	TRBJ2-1	CATSEGLAGSYNEQFF	TGTGCCACCAGTGAGGGACTAGCGGGCTCCTACAATGAGCAGTTCTTC
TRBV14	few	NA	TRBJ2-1	CASSRRGGPYNEQFF	TGTGCCAGCAGCCGCCGGGGAGGCCCCTACAATGAGCAGTTCTTC
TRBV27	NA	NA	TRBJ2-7	CASSPTRSYEQYF	TGTGCCAGCAGCCCTACCCGCTCCTACGAGCAGTACTTC
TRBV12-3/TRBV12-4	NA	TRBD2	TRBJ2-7	CASSLQLAGEVHRAYEQYF	TGTGCCAGCAGTTTACAGCTAGCGGGAGAGGTGCATAGGGCCTACGAGCAGTACTTC
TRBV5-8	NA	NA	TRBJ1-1	CASRTGRPLRAEAFF	TGTGCCAGCAGGACGGGACGCCCGCTGAGGGCTGAAGCTTTCTTT
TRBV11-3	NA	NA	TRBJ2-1	CASSLPEDEQFF	TGTGCCAGCAGCCTCCCGGAGGATGAGCAGTTCTTC
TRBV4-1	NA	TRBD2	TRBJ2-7	CASSQDVSGLAGSYEQYF	TGCGCCAGCAGCCAAGATGTTAGCGGCCTAGCGGGTTCCTACGAGCAGTACTTC
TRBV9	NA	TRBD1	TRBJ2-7	CASSPQAGGNEQYF	TGTGCCAGCAGCCCCCAAGCAGGGGGCAACGAGCAGTACTTC